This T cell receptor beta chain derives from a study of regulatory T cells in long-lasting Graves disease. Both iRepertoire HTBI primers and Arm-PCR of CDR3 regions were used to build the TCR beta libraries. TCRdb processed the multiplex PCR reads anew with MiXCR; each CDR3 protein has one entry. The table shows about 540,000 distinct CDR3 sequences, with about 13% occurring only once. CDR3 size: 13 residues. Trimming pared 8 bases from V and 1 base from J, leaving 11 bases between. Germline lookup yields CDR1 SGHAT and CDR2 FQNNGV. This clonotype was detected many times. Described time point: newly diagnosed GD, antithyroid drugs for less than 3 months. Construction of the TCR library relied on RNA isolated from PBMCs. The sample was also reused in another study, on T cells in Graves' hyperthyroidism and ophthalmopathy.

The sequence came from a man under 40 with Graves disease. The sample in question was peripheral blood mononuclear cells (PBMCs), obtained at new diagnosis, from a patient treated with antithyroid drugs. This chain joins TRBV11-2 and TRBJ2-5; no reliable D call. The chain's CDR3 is CASRVAFQETQYF. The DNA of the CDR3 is TGTGCCAGCCGGGTCGCCTTCCAAGAGACCCAGTACTTC.